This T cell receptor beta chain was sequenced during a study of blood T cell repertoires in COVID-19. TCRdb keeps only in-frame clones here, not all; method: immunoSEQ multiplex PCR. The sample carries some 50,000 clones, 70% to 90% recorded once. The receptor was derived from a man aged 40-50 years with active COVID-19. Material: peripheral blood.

This CDR3 is CASSLRFSSGNTIYF. As DNA, the CDR3 is TGTGCCAGCAGTCTCCGTTTCAGCTCTGGAAACACCATATATTTT. V is TRBV28 and J is TRBJ1-3, with unresolved D. This CDR3 is built from 15 residues. The V and J ends lost 5 bases and 0 bases respectively, with 11 bases between them. Germline loops: CDR1 MDHEN, CDR2 SYDVKM.